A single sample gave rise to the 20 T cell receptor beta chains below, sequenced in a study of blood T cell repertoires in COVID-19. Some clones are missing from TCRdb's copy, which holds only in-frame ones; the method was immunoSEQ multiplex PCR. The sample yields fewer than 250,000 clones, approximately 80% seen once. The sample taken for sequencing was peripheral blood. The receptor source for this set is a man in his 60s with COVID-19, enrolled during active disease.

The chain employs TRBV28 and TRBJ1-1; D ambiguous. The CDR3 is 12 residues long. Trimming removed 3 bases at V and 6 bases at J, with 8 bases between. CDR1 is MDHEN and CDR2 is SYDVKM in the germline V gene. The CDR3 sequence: CASSFSAAEAFF. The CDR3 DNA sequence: TGTGCCAGCAGTTTTTCCGCAGCTGAAGCTTTCTTT.

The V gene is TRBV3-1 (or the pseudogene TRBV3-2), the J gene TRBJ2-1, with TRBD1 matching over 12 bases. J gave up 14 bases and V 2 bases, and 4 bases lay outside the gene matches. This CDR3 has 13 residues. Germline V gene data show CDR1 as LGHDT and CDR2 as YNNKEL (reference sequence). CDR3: CASSQRDRGREFF. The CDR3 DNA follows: TGTGCCAGCAGCCAACGGGACAGGGGGCGTGAGTTCTTC.

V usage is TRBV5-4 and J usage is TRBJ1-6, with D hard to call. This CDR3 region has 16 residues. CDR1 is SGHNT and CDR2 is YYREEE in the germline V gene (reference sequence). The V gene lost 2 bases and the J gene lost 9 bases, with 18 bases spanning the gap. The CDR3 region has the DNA TGTGCCAGCAGCTTTGGCCCCTCCCTCGAGGGTTCACCCCTCCACTTT. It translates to CASSFGPSLEGSPLHF. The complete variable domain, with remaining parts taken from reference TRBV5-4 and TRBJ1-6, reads ETGVTQSPTHLIKTRGQQVTLRCSSQSGHNTVSWYQQALGQGPQFIFQYYREEENGRGNFPPRFSGLQFPNYSSELNVNALELDDSALYLCASSFGPSLEGSPLHFGNGTRLTVT.

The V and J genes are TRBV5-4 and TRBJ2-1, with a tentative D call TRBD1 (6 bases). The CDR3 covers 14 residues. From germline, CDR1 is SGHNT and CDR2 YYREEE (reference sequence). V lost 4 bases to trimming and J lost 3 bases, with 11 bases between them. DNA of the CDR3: TGTGCCAGCAGCAACCGGACAGTCTACAATGAGCAGTTCTTC. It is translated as CASSNRTVYNEQFF.

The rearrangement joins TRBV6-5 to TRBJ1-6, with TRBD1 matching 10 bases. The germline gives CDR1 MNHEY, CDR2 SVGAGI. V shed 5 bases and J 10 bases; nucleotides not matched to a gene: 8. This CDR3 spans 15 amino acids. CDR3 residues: CASSPTGTGESPLHF. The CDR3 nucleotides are TGTGCCAGCAGTCCAACCGGGACAGGGGAATCACCCCTCCACTTT.

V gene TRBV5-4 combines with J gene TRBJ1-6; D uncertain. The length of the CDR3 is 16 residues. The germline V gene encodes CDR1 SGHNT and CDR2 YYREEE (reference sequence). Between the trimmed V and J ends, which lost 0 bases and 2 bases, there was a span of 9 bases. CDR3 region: CASSLAAGTYNSPLHF. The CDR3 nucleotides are TGTGCCAGCAGCTTGGCCGCAGGAACCTATAATTCACCCCTCCACTTT.

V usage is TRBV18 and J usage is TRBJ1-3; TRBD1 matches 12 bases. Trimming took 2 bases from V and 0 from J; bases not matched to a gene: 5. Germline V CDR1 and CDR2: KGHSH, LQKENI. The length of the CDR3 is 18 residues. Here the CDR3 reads CASSPGDRGPLSGNTIYF. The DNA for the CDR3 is TGTGCCAGCTCACCAGGGGACAGGGGGCCGCTCTCTGGAAACACCATATATTTT.

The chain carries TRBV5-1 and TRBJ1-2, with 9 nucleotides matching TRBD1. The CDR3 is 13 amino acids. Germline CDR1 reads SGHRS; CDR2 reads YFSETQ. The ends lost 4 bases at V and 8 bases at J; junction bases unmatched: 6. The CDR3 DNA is TGCGCCAGCAGCCTGTGGACAGGGGAGGGCTACACCTTC. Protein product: CASSLWTGEGYTF.

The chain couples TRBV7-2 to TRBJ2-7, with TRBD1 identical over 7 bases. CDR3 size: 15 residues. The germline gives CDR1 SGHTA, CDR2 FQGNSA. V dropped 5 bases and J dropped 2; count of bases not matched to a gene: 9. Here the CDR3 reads CASSTDRARPYEQYF. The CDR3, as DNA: TGTGCCAGCAGCACAGACAGGGCGCGCCCCTACGAGCAGTACTTC.

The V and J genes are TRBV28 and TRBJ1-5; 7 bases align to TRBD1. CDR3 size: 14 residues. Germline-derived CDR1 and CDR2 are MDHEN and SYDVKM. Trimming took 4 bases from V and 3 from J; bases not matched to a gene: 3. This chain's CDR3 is CASSSGGNNQPQHF. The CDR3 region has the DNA TGTGCCAGCAGTTCAGGGGGAAACAATCAGCCCCAGCATTTT.

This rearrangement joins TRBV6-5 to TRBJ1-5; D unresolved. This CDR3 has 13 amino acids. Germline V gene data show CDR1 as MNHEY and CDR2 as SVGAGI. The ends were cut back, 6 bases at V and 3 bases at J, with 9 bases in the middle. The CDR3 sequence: CASRLAANQPQHF. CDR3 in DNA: TGTGCCAGCAGACTTGCGGCCAATCAGCCCCAGCATTTT.

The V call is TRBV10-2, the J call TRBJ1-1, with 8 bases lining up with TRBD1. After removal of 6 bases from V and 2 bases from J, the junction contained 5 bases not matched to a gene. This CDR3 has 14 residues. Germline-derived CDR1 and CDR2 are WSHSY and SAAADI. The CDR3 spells CASRDRESNTEAFF. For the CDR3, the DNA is TGCGCCAGCAGGGACAGGGAGAGTAACACTGAAGCTTTCTTT.

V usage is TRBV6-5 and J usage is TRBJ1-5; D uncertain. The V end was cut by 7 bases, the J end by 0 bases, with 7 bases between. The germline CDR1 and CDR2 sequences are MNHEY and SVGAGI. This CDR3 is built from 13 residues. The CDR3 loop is CASTLNSNQPQHF. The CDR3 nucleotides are TGTGCCAGCACCCTTAATAGCAATCAGCCCCAGCATTTT.

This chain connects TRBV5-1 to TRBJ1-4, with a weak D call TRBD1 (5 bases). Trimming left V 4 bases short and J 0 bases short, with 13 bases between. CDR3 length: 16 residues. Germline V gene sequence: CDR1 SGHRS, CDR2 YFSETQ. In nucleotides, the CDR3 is TGCGCCAGCAGCAACGGACACCATGCAACTAATGAAAAACTGTTTTTT. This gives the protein CASSNGHHATNEKLFF.

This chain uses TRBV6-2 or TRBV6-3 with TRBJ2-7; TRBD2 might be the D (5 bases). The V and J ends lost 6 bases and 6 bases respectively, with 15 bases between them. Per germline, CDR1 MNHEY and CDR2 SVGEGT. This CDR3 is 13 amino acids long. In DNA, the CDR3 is TGTGCCAGCAGCACTCTTCGAGGAGGCGAGCAGTACTTC. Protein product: CASSTLRGGEQYF.

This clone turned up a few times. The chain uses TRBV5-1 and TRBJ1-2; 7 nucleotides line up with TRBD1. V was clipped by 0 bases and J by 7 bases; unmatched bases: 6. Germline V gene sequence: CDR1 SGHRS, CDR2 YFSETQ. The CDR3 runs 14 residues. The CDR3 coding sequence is TGCGCCAGCAGCTTGGCCTCAGGGGGAGGTGGCTACACCTTC. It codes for CASSLASGGGGYTF.

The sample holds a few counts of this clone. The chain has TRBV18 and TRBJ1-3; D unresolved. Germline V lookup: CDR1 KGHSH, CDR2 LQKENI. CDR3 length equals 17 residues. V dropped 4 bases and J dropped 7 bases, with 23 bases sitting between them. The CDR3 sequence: CASSLGAGRAGRNTIYF. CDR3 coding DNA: TGTGCCAGCTCACTCGGAGCGGGCCGAGCCGGACGGAACACCATATATTTT. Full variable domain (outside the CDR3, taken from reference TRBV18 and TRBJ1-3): NAGVMQNPRHLVRRRGQEARLRCSPMKGHSHVYWYRQLPEEGLKFMVYLQKENIIDESGMPKERFSAEFPKEGPSILRIQQVVRGDSAAYFCASSLGAGRAGRNTIYFGEGSWLTVV.

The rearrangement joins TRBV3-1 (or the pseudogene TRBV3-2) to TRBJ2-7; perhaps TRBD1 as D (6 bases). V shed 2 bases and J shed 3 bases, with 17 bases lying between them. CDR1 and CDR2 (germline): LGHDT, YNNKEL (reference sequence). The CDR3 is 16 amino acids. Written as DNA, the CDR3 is TGTGCCAGCAGCCAAAAGAGACCGGGACAAATCTACGAGCAGTACTTC. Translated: CASSQKRPGQIYEQYF.

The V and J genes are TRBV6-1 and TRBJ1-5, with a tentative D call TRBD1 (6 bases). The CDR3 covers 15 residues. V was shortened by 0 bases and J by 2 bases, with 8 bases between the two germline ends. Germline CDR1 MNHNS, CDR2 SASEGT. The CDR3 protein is CASSEAGAGNQPQHF. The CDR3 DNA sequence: TGTGCCAGCAGTGAAGCGGGGGCTGGCAATCAGCCCCAGCATTTT.

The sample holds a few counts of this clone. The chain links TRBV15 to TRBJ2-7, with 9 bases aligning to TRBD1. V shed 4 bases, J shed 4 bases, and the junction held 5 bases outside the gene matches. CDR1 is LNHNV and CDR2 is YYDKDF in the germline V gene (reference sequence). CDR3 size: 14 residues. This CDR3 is CATSTGTGIYEQYF. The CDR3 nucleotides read TGTGCCACCAGCACCGGGACAGGGATTTACGAGCAGTACTTC.